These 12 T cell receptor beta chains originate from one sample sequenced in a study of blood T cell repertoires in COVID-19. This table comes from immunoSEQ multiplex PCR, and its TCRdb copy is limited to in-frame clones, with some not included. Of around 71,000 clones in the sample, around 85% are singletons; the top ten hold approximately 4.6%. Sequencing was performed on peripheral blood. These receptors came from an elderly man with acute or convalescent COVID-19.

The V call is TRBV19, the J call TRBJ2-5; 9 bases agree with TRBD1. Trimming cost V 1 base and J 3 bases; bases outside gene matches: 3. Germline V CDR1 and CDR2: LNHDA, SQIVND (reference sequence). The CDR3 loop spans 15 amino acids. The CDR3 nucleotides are TGTGCCAGTAGTATAGTGGGACAGGGAGAAGAGACCCAGTACTTC. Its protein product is CASSIVGQGEETQYF.

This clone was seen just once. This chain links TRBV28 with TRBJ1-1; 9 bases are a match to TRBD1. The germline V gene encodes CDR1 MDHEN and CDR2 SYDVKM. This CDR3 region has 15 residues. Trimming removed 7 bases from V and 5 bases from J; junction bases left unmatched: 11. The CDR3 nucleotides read TGTGCCAGCACCCATAGGGACAGGGTAAAAACTGAAGCTTTCTTT. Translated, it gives CASTHRDRVKTEAFF.

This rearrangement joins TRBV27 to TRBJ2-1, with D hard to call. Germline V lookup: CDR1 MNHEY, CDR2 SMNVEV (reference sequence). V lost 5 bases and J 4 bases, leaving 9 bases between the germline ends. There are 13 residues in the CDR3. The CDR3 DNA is TGTGCCAGCAGTGACACACCGTACAATGAGCAGTTCTTC. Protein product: CASSDTPYNEQFF.

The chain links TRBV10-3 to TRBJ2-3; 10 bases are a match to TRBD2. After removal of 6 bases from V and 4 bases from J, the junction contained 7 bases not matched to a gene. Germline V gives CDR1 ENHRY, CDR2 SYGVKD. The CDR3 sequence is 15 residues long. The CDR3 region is CAIRPSGGIADTQYF. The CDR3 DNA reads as TGTGCCATCAGACCTAGCGGGGGTATTGCAGATACGCAGTATTTT.

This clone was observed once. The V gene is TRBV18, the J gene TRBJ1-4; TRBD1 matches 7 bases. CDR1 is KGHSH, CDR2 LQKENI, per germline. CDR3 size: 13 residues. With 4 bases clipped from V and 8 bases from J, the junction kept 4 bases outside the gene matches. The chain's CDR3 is CASSRDSSEKLFF. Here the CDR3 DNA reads TGTGCCAGCTCACGGGACAGTTCCGAAAAACTGTTTTTT. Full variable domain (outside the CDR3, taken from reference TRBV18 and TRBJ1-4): NAGVMQNPRHLVRRRGQEARLRCSPMKGHSHVYWYRQLPEEGLKFMVYLQKENIIDESGMPKERFSAEFPKEGPSILRIQQVVRGDSAAYFCASSRDSSEKLFFGSGTQLSVL.

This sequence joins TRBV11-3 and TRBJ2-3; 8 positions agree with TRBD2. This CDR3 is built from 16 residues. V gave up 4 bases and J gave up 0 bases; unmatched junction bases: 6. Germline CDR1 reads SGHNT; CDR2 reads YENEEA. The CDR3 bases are TGTGCCAGCAGCTCCTGGACTAGCACAAGCACAGATACGCAGTATTTT. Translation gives CASSSWTSTSTDTQYF.

The CDR3 nucleotides are TGTGCCAGCAGCCAGCATGGGGGGGATAATTCACCCCTCCACTTT. This gives the protein CASSQHGGDNSPLHF. The V gene is TRBV7-2, the J gene TRBJ1-6; the D gene is possibly TRBD1 (5 bases). The CDR3 spans 15 residues. Germline loops: CDR1 SGHTA, CDR2 FQGNSA. Trimming left V 5 bases short and J 5 bases short, with 13 bases between.

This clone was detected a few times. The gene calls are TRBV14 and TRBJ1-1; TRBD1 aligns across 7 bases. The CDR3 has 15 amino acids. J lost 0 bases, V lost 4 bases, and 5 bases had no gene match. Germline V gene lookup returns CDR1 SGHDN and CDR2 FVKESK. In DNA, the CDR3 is TGTGCCAGCAGCCCGTTGGGACAGCTGAACACTGAAGCTTTCTTT. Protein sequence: CASSPLGQLNTEAFF.

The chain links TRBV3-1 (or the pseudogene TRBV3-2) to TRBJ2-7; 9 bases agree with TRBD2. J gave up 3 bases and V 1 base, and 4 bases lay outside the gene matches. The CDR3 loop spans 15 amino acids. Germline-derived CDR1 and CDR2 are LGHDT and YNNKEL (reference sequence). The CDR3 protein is CASSQASGIYYEQYF. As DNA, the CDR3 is TGTGCCAGCAGCCAAGCTAGCGGGATCTACTACGAGCAGTACTTC.

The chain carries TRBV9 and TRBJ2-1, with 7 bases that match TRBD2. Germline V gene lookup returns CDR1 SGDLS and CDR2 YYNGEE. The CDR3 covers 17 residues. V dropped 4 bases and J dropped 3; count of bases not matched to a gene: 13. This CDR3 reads CASSPRSSGTNYNEQFF. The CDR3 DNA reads TGTGCCAGCAGCCCCAGGTCCAGCGGGACGAACTACAATGAGCAGTTCTTC.

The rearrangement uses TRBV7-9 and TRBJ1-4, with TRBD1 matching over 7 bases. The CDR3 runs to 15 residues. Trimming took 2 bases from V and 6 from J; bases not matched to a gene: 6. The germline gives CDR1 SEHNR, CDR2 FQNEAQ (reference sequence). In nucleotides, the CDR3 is TGTGCCAGCAGCTTAATGAGGGGGCTGGATGAAAAACTGTTTTTT. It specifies CASSLMRGLDEKLFF.

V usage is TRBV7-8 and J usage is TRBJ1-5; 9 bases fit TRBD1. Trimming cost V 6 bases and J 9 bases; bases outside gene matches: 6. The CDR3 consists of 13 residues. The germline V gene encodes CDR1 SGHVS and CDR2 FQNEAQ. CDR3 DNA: TGTGCCAGCAGTTCGGACAGGGGTCGGCCCCAGCATTTT. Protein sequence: CASSSDRGRPQHF.